The rows below give T cell receptor beta chains drawn from one sample of a study of shared T cell receptors in the human thymus. Clones were sequenced by immunoSEQ multiplex PCR, and TCRdb holds only the in-frame ones, with some missing. The sample consists of about 660,000 clones, 80% to 90% of them appearing once. The same data also contributed to another study, on human thymus T cells.

Sequencing was performed on thymocytes. These receptors were collected from a boy under two years old with a congenital heart defect. Both conserved end residues are part of each CDR3.

V: TRBV5-1
J: TRBJ1-1
CDR3: CASSPTPNTEAFF

V: TRBV14
J: TRBJ1-2
CDR3: CASSPEHGQSRGYTF

V: TRBV30
J: TRBJ1-6
CDR3: CAWSFLQGSNSPLHF

V: TRBV4-3
J: TRBJ2-7
CDR3: CASSQDKTSGHYEQYF

V: TRBV29-1
J: TRBJ2-3
CDR3: CSVQLAGEVNTQYF

V: TRBV6-5
J: .
CDR3: CASSYTPRGGYEQYF

V: TRBV11-3
J: TRBJ2-5
CDR3: CASSSPYEETQYF

V: TRBV28
J: TRBJ1-2
CDR3: CASSRLLREALGFDYGYTF

V: TRBV18
J: TRBJ2-2
CDR3: CASSLTGLGLFF

V: TRBV6-5
J: TRBJ2-3
CDR3: CASSYSGTGIADTQYF

V: TRBV7-8
J: TRBJ1-6
CDR3: CASSTYKLMVTGANRDSPLHF

V: TRBV7-2
J: TRBJ1-6
CDR3: CASRQGAVYNSPLHF

V: TRBV28
J: TRBJ1-5
CDR3: CASSPPLNRQPQHF

V: TRBV7-9
J: TRBJ1-2
CDR3: CASSLGTGPGYTF

V: TRBV5-1
J: TRBJ2-5
CDR3: CASSLSGRAGETQYF

V: TRBV1
J: TRBJ1-1
CDR3: CTRPGGTPNTEAFF

V: TRBV5-5
J: TRBJ2-7
CDR3: CASSLAGGPYEQYF

V: TRBV25-1
J: TRBJ1-1
CDR3: CASSEGSRSDTEAFF

V: TRBV4-3
J: TRBJ1-3
CDR3: CASSATRGQGSGNTIYF

V: TRBV10-3
J: TRBJ1-4
CDR3: CAISESRVGEKLFF

V: TRBV6-1
J: TRBJ2-5
CDR3: CASSEGAPDNRDRGFGTQYF

V: TRBV9
J: TRBJ1-1
CDR3: CASSVEGRGTEAFF

V: TRBV7-9
J: TRBJ2-7
CDR3: CASSLDRDSYYEQYF

V: TRBV6-1
J: TRBJ2-7
CDR3: CASSAQAPTGEPYPYEQYF

V: TRBV9
J: TRBJ2-2
CDR3: CASSVDPRLPNTGELFF

V: TRBV6-6
J: TRBJ2-5
CDR3: CASTTLPGGETQYF

V: TRBV19
J: TRBJ1-1
CDR3: CASKLTGANTEAFF

V: TRBV10-1
J: TRBJ2-7
CDR3: CASSERAGGSGEQYF

V: TRBV10-1
J: TRBJ1-5
CDR3: CASSNEGAGYQPQHF

V: TRBV7-8
J: TRBJ2-3
CDR3: CASSSKDTSGLSTDTQYF

V: TRBV6-5
J: TRBJ2-1
CDR3: CASSQWGPTSVEQFF

V: TRBV2
J: TRBJ1-2
CDR3: CASLRRGNDYGYTF

V: TRBV19
J: TRBJ1-1
CDR3: CASSMMAGGGRWNTEAFF

V: TRBV5-6
J: TRBJ2-4
CDR3: CASSRDSGLAKNIQYF

V: TRBV7-6
J: TRBJ1-3
CDR3: CASSFGEGSSEISGNTIYF

V: TRBV19
J: TRBJ2-2
CDR3: CASSPPGLAWTGELFF

V: TRBV7-8
J: TRBJ2-2
CDR3: CASSFGPPLRRTGELFF

V: TRBV5-6
J: TRBJ1-6
CDR3: CASSLGTGTYNSPLHF

V: TRBV28
J: TRBJ1-5
CDR3: CASRKGQGKTQPQHF

V: TRBV30
J: TRBJ2-3
CDR3: CAWSTGVGGDTQYF

V: TRBV11-2
J: TRBJ2-1
CDR3: CASSWTSGKDYNEQFF

V: TRBV27
J: TRBJ1-6
CDR3: CASSKPGQGGSPLHF

V: TRBV28
J: TRBJ1-2
CDR3: CASRGRAALGYTF

V: TRBV5-6
J: TRBJ2-1
CDR3: CASGSGGAVEQFF

V: TRBV5-4
J: .
CDR3: CASSLFPPTHLHEQYF

V: TRBV4-2
J: TRBJ1-1
CDR3: CASSQQGVNTEAFF